The 28 T cell receptor beta chains below come from one sample, sequenced in a study of shared clonotypes between healthy human individuals. Measured with immunoSEQ multiplex PCR; TCRdb has only the in-frame clones, and not every one. Among 450,000 to 500,000 clones listed, around 73% were seen once. The sequenced material came from PBMCs. The receptor set was obtained from a woman between 35 and 50 years old in good health. Some clones in this sample may be carry-over from other donors' samples.

The CDR3, as DNA: TGTGCCAGTAGTCCCGGGACTAACTACAATGAGCAGTTCTTC. Residues: CASSPGTNYNEQFF. V usage is TRBV19 and J usage is TRBJ2-1; 7 bases map to TRBD2. CDR3 size: 14 residues. CDR1 and CDR2 (germline): LNHDA, SQIVND (reference sequence). V lost 5 bases and J lost 3; bases outside the gene matches: 4.

This chain connects TRBV29-1 to TRBJ2-3; a weak D match, TRBD2 (6 bases). Germline assignment: CDR1 SQVTM and CDR2 ANQGSEA. There are 14 residues in the CDR3. V lost 2 bases to trimming and J lost 5 bases, with 14 bases between them. The CDR3 DNA reads TGCAGCGTTGAACCCGGGGGATCGGTAGATACGCAGTATTTT. It yields the protein CSVEPGGSVDTQYF.

The rearrangement uses TRBV7-9 and TRBJ2-2; 7 nucleotides match TRBD1. This CDR3 is 16 amino acids long. Germline trimming cut 4 bases from V and 6 bases from J; bases unmatched to any gene: 11. Germline V gene sequence: CDR1 SEHNR, CDR2 FQNEAQ (reference sequence). The CDR3: CASSSLTGRSAGELFF. The CDR3 bases are TGTGCCAGCAGCTCGCTGACAGGGCGAAGTGCCGGGGAGCTGTTTTTT.

The rearrangement joins TRBV7-2 to TRBJ2-5; 13 nucleotides align to TRBD2. The germline V gene has CDR1 SGHTA and CDR2 FQGNSA. J was trimmed by 0 bases and V by 1 base; bases with no gene match: 2. CDR3 length equals 17 residues. CDR3 DNA: TGTGCCAGCAGCTTAGTGGGACTAGCGGGGAACCAAGAGACCCAGTACTTC. Its protein product is CASSLVGLAGNQETQYF.

V usage is TRBV7-3 and J usage is TRBJ1-1; a weak D match, TRBD1 (6 bases). Germline V gene sequence: CDR1 SGHTA, CDR2 FQGTGA. The CDR3 totals 17 residues. V dropped 2 bases and J dropped 1 base, with 17 bases sitting between them. CDR3 bases: TGTGCCAGCAGCTTAGGCCCACGGGGGGCCCAGAACACTGAAGCTTTCTTT. Residues: CASSLGPRGAQNTEAFF.

The chain links TRBV10-2 to TRBJ1-5, with D possibly TRBD1 on 5 matching bases. Trimming removed 0 bases at V and 5 bases at J, with 8 bases between. This CDR3 has 14 amino acids. The germline gives CDR1 WSHSY, CDR2 SAAADI. The CDR3 coding sequence is TGCGCCAGCAGTGAGTCGCCAGGGCATCAGCCCCAGCATTTT. It is translated as CASSESPGHQPQHF.

The chain has TRBV29-1 and TRBJ2-4; D is undetermined. The CDR3 runs 12 residues. V was cut by 3 bases and J by 5 bases, with 8 bases left in between. CDR1 SQVTM and CDR2 ANQGSEA come from the germline V gene. CDR3 coding DNA: TGCAGCGTTGATGGTGGCGAAAACATTCAGTACTTC. Protein product: CSVDGGENIQYF.

Only a few counts were recorded for this clone. V and J are TRBV5-6 and TRBJ2-7; 9 nucleotides line up with TRBD2. The germline CDR1 and CDR2 sequences are SGHDT and YYEEEE. The CDR3 loop spans 15 amino acids. Losses at the gene ends were 3 bases for V and 4 bases for J; bases not matched to a gene: 8. CDR3 nucleotides: TGTGCCAGCAGCTCAATGACTAGCGGTAGTTACGAGCAGTACTTC. Translating gives CASSSMTSGSYEQYF.

Comment on this clone: This sequence may be a read error, since a much larger clone differs from it by one base. The V and J genes are TRBV27 and TRBJ1-4; 10 nucleotides agree with TRBD1. Germline V CDR1 and CDR2: MNHEY, SMNVEV (reference sequence). J gave up 6 bases and V 6 bases, and 4 bases lay outside the gene matches. The CDR3 is 14 amino acids. DNA of the CDR3: TGTGCCAGCAGCCCCGGGACAGGGGATGAAAAACTGTTTTTT. Protein sequence: CASSPGTGDEKLFF.

The chain combines TRBV6-6 with TRBJ2-7, with D tentatively TRBD2 (5 bases). V lost 2 bases, J lost 6 bases, and 17 bases lay in between. The CDR3 runs 15 residues. Germline V lookup: CDR1 MNHNY, CDR2 SVGAGI (reference sequence). CDR3 nucleotides: TGTGCCAGCAGTTACGGAGGTACGTCCCTCAGCGAGCAGTACTTC. Translation: CASSYGGTSLSEQYF.

Notes on this clone: A single base separates this from a much larger clone, so it may be a read error. The sample has other DNA sequences that encode this CDR3 too. The chain combines TRBV28 with TRBJ1-5; D perhaps matches TRBD1 (5 bases). CDR1 and CDR2 (germline): MDHEN, SYDVKM. The CDR3 length is 12 residues. Trimming removed 6 bases from V and 6 bases from J, with 9 bases in between. This CDR3 is CASSSGGQPQHF. CDR3 sequence (DNA): TGTGCCAGCAGCTCCGGGGGTCAGCCCCAGCATTTT. Looking up the rest from reference TRBV28 and TRBJ1-5 gives the full variable domain: DVKVTQSSRYLVKRTGEKVFLECVQDMDHENMFWYRQDPGLGLRLIYFSYDVKMKEKGDIPEGYSVSREKKERFSLILESASTNQTSMYLCASSSGGQPQHFGDGTRLSIL.

The chain is built from TRBV2 and TRBJ2-3; tentatively, D is TRBD2 (6 bases). The CDR3 covers 14 residues. CDR1 is SNHLY and CDR2 is FYNNEI in the germline V gene. Trimming stripped 6 bases from V and 1 base from J, with 11 bases between. CDR3 in DNA: TGTGCCAGCAGCCGGGAGTCGGGCACAGATACGCAGTATTTT. As protein: CASSRESGTDTQYF. Combining the CDR3 with reference TRBV2 and TRBJ2-3 gives the whole variable domain EPEVTQTPSHQVTQMGQEVILRCVPISNHLYFYWYRQILGQKVEFLVSFYNNEISEKSEIFDDQFSVERPDGSNFTLKIRSTKLEDSAMYFCASSRESGTDTQYFGPGTRLTVL.

In the case of this clone: One end of the junction fails to match germline, which may point to a read error. The V gene is TRBV5-5, the J gene TRBJ2-3, with no clear D. The CDR3 has 16 residues. Germline CDR1 SGHKS, CDR2 YYEKEE (reference sequence). The CDR3 sequence is CASSQDFGRPTDTQYF. In DNA form, the CDR3 reads TGCGCCAGCAGCCAAGATTTTGGGCGGCCTACAGATACGCAGTATTTT.

This clone showed up just once. The chain has TRBV30 and TRBJ2-1; D unclear. The CDR3 extends over 11 amino acids. Looked up from germline, CDR1 is GTSNPN and CDR2 is SVGIG (reference sequence). The V gene lost 2 bases and the J gene lost 10 bases, with 9 bases spanning the gap. CDR3 region: CAWSRIPEQFF. The CDR3 DNA follows: TGTGCCTGGAGTCGGATACCGGAGCAGTTCTTC.

Details on this clone: Just one base apart from a much larger clone, this may be a read error. V and J are TRBV5-4 and TRBJ2-5; D gene ambiguous. Germline CDR1 and CDR2: SGHNT and YYREEE (reference sequence). V gave up 1 base and J gave up 4 bases, with 5 bases separating them. The CDR3 consists of 12 residues. CDR3 amino acids: CASSLSRETQYF. The CDR3 region has the DNA TGTGCCAGCAGCTTGTCGCGAGAGACCCAGTACTTC.

This clone was observed a few times. The chain links TRBV7-8 to TRBJ2-3; no definite D call. This CDR3 region has 14 residues. V was trimmed by 1 base and J by 1 base, leaving 6 bases between them. Germline-derived CDR1 and CDR2 are SGHVS and FQNEAQ. The DNA of the CDR3 is TGTGCCAGCAGCTTAGGTCGTCGCACAGATACGCAGTATTTT. It is translated as CASSLGRRTDTQYF.

This rearrangement joins TRBV5-1 to TRBJ2-7, with D hard to call. This CDR3 is 13 amino acids long. With 0 bases removed from V and 3 bases from J, the gap between germline ends came to 7 bases. CDR1 is SGHRS, CDR2 YFSETQ, per germline. The CDR3 DNA sequence: TGCGCCAGCAGCTTGGAACGGATCTACGAGCAGTACTTC. Amino acid sequence: CASSLERIYEQYF.

There are a few counts of this clone. The chain links TRBV6-1 to TRBJ2-6, with D unresolved. Per the germline V gene, CDR1 is MNHNS and CDR2 is SASEGT. The germline V and J ends were trimmed by 1 base and 1 base, with 5 bases remaining between them. The CDR3 extends over 15 amino acids. The CDR3 protein is CASSEGQSGANVLTF. The CDR3 coding sequence is TGTGCCAGCAGTGAAGGTCAGTCTGGGGCCAACGTCCTGACTTTC.

This clone was counted only a few times. The rearrangement joins TRBV29-1 to TRBJ2-1, with 8 nucleotides matching TRBD2. J gave up 9 bases and V 3 bases, and 10 bases lay outside the gene matches. This CDR3 has 14 amino acids. Germline V gives CDR1 SQVTM, CDR2 ANQGSEA. The CDR3 is CSVDRLAGSVEQFF. The CDR3 bases are TGCAGCGTTGACCGCCTAGCGGGTTCGGTTGAGCAGTTCTTC.

The chain employs TRBV4-3 and TRBJ2-1; the match to TRBD2 covers 9 bases. CDR1 LGHNA and CDR2 YSLEER come from the germline V gene. V gave up 0 bases and J gave up 5 bases; unmatched junction bases: 2. CDR3 length equals 15 residues. CDR3 in amino acids: CASSQDSGRNNEQFF. DNA for the CDR3: TGCGCCAGCAGCCAAGATAGCGGGAGAAACAATGAGCAGTTCTTC.

The rearrangement uses TRBV6-4 and TRBJ2-6; D remains unclear. This CDR3 has 16 residues. In germline, CDR1 is MRHNA, CDR2 SNTAGT. The V and J ends lost 0 bases and 0 bases respectively, with 6 bases between them. CDR3 bases: TGTGCCAGCAGTGACTCGAGCAACTCTGGGGCCAACGTCCTGACTTTC. Protein product: CASSDSSNSGANVLTF.

This chain links TRBV5-6 with TRBJ2-7, with TRBD2 matching 8 bases. Trimming removed 6 bases from V and 4 bases from J; junction bases left unmatched: 6. Germline V lookup: CDR1 SGHDT, CDR2 YYEEEE. The CDR3 has 13 residues. CDR3 sequence (DNA): TGTGCCAGCATTAGGGGCGGGGGGTACGAGCAGTACTTC. Translating it yields CASIRGGGYEQYF.

The chain links TRBV28 to TRBJ2-1; 11 positions match TRBD2. Germline CDR1 is MDHEN and CDR2 is SYDVKM. This CDR3 contains 15 residues. With V trimmed by 4 bases and J by 7 bases, 6 bases remained unmatched. The CDR3, as DNA: TGTGCCAGCAGTTCGCCTAGCGGGAGGTTTAATGAGCAGTTCTTC. Amino acids: CASSSPSGRFNEQFF.

This clone appeared once. Other DNA sequences from this sample encode an identical CDR3 as well. The chain has TRBV11-3 and TRBJ2-3; the match to TRBD2 covers 14 bases. V was clipped by 5 bases and J by 3 bases; unmatched bases: 4. Germline V gives CDR1 SGHNT, CDR2 YENEEA. The CDR3 extends over 16 amino acids. The CDR3 reads CASSKGTSGRTDTQYF. In nucleotides, the CDR3 is TGTGCCAGCAGCAAAGGGACTAGCGGGAGAACAGATACGCAGTATTTT. Full variable domain (missing parts from reference TRBV11-3 and TRBJ2-3): EAGVVQSPRYKIIEKKQPVAFWCNPISGHNTLYWYLQNLGQGPELLIRYENEEAVDDSQLPKDRFSAERLKGVDSTLKIQPAELGDSAVYLCASSKGTSGRTDTQYFGPGTRLTVL.

The V gene is TRBV7-2, the J gene TRBJ1-2, with 8 bases identical to TRBD1. Germline values: CDR1 SGHTA, CDR2 FQGNSA. V lost 5 bases and J lost 5; bases outside the gene matches: 16. The length of the CDR3 is 17 residues. The CDR3 loop reads CASSHLPETGALYGYTF. The CDR3 DNA sequence: TGTGCCAGCAGCCATCTCCCCGAGACAGGGGCCTTATATGGCTACACCTTC.

The sample holds one count of this clone. This chain links TRBV27 with TRBJ1-2, with a weak D call TRBD1 (5 bases). The V gene's germline CDR1 is MNHEY and CDR2 SMNVEV (reference sequence). The CDR3 runs to 14 residues. V lost 2 bases to trimming and J lost 2 bases, with 9 bases between them. The chain's CDR3 is CASSLQGVNYGYTF. CDR3 nucleotides: TGTGCCAGCAGTTTACAGGGAGTCAACTATGGCTACACCTTC.

The table lists this clone with many counts. Additional DNA sequences in this sample encode the identical CDR3. The chain uses TRBV6-1 and TRBJ2-3; 14 bases are a match to TRBD2. Trimming cost V 4 bases and J 4 bases; bases outside gene matches: 1. CDR3 length: 15 amino acids. Per germline, CDR1 MNHNS and CDR2 SASEGT. CDR3 sequence (DNA): TGTGCCAGCAGTGGACTAGCGGGAGGGCCAGATACGCAGTATTTT. This codes for CASSGLAGGPDTQYF.

This rearrangement joins TRBV10-3 to TRBJ2-3; D gene unclear. CDR1 is ENHRY and CDR2 is SYGVKD in the germline V gene. The CDR3 has 14 amino acids. The V gene lost 2 bases and the J gene lost 3 bases, with 9 bases spanning the gap. This CDR3 is CAISEAVVTDTQYF. The CDR3, as DNA: TGTGCCATCAGTGAGGCGGTAGTGACAGATACGCAGTATTTT.